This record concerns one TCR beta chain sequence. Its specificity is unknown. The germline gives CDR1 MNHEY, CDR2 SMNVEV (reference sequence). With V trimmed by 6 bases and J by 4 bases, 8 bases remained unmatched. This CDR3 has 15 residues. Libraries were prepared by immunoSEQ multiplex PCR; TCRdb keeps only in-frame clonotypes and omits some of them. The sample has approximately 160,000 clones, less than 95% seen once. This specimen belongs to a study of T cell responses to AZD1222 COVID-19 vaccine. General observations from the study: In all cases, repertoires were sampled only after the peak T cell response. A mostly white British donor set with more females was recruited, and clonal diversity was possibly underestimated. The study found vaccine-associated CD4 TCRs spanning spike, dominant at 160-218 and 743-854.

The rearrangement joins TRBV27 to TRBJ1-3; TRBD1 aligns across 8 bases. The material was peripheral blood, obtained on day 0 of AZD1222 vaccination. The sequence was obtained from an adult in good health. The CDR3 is CASSLTWTGGNTIYF. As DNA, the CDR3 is TGTGCCAGCAGCCTTACATGGACAGGGGGAAACACCATATATTTT.